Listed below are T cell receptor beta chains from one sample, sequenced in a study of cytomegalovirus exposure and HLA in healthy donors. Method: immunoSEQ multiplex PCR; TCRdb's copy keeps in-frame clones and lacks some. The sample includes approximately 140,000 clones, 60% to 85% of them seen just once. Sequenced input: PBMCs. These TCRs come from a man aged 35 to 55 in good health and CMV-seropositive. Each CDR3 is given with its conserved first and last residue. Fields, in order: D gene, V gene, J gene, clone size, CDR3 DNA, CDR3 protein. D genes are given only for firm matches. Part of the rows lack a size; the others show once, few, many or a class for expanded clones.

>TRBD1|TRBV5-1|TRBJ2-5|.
TGCGCCAGCAGCCCAGTCTACAGGGGGGAGACCCAGTACTTC
CASSPVYRGETQYF
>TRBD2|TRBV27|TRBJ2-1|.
TGTGCCAGCAGTCCTCGACTAGCTTCTGAGCAGTTCTTC
CASSPRLASEQFF
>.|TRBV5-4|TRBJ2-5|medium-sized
TGTGCCAGCAGCTCACAGAACCAAGAGACCCAGTACTTC
CASSSQNQETQYF
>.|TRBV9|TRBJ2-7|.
TGTGCCAGCAGCCCATACCTCACCGGGACTGGGACCTACGAGCAGTACTTC
CASSPYLTGTGTYEQYF
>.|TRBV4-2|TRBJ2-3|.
TGTGCCAGCAGCCAAGGAGCGACTAACACAGATACGCAGTATTTT
CASSQGATNTDTQYF
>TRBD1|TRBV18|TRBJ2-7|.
TGTGCCAGCTCACCCGGGGGACAGGCTTACGAGCAGTACTTC
CASSPGGQAYEQYF
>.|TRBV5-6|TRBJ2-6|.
TGTGCCAGCAGCTTGGTAAAAACGGGTTCTGGGGCCAACGTCCTGACTTTC
CASSLVKTGSGANVLTF
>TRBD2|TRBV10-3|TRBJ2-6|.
TGTGCCATCAGTGACGGGACTAGCGGGAGGGGCGCCAACGTCCTGACTTTC
CAISDGTSGRGANVLTF
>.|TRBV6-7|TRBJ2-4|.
TGTGCCAGCAGTTACTCGGGGGCCGTTGGGGATGCTAGGCCCACGATTCAGTACTTC
CASSYSGAVGDARPTIQYF
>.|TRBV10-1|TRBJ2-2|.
TGCGCCAGCAGTAACAGGAGCACCGGGGAGCTGTTTTTT
CASSNRSTGELFF
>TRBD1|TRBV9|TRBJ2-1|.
TGTGCCAGCAGCCAATCCGGGACAGGGGAATATGAGCAGTTCTTC
CASSQSGTGEYEQFF
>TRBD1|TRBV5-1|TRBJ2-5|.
TGCGCCAGCAGCGAGGGGACAGGGTGGCAAGAGACCCAGTACTTC
CASSEGTGWQETQYF
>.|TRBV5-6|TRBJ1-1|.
TGTGCCAGCAGCTTGGGCAGGGCGGCCGCCCAAGCTTTCTTT
CASSLGRAAAQAFF
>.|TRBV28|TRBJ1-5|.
TGTGCCAGCAGTTTATCAGGGTGGCAGCCCCAGCATTTT
CASSLSGWQPQHF
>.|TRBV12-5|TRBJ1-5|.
TGTGCTAGTGGTGAAGGGAGGGCTCAGCCCCAGCATTTT
CASGEGRAQPQHF
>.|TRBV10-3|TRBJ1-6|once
TGTGCCATCAGTGAAAGTCCCCCCGGTGATAATTCACCCCTCCACTTT
CAISESPPGDNSPLHF
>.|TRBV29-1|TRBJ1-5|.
TGCAGCGTTGGGGAGGGGTACGGGCAGCCCCAGCATTTT
CSVGEGYGQPQHF
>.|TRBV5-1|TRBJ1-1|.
TGCGCCAGCAGACCTGACATGAACACTGAAGCTTTCTTT
CASRPDMNTEAFF
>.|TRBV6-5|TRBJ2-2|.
TGTGCCAGCCAGGGGACCGGGGAGCTGTTTTTT
CASQGTGELFF
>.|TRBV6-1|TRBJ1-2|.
TGTGCCAGCAGTGAAGTAGGGGGTAACTATGGCTACACCTTC
CASSEVGGNYGYTF
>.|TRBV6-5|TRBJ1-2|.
TGTGCCAGCAGAGGAAATGGGGAGCTCTATGGCTACACCTTC
CASRGNGELYGYTF
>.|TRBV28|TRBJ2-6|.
TGTGCCAGCAGCCCCCTTCTAGGGGGGGGCCCCACCTCTGGGGCCAACGTCCTGACTTTC
CASSPLLGGGPTSGANVLTF
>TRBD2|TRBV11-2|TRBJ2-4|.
TGTGCCAGCAGCCCCGCGGGGGGAAACATTCAGTACTTC
CASSPAGGNIQYF
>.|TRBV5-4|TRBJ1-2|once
TGTGCCAGCAGCCTAGGGGCCAACTATGGCTACACCTTC
CASSLGANYGYTF
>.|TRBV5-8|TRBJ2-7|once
TGTGCCAGCAGCTTGGGGGACTGGGACGAGCAGTACTTC
CASSLGDWDEQYF
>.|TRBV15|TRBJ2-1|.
TGTGCCACCAGCAGAGGCGGAAGCTCCTACAATGAGCAGTTCTTC
CATSRGGSSYNEQFF
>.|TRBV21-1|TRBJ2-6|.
TGTGCCAGCAGCAAAGTTGAGACAGGGCCTGGGGCCAACGTCCTGACTTTC
CASSKVETGPGANVLTF
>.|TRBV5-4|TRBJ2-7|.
TGTGCCAGCAGCTTGGGGGGGACTTTCCCCTCCTACGAGCAGTACTTC
CASSLGGTFPSYEQYF
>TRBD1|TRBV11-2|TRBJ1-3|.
TGTGCCAGCAGCCCGGACAGGGGAGATGGAAACACCATATATTTT
CASSPDRGDGNTIYF
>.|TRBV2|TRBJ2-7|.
TGTGCCAGCAGTGATGAGGGCCGGCAGTACTTC
CASSDEGRQYF
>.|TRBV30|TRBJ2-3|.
TGTGCCTGGAGGTGGGGGGGAGGAGGGGGAGATACGCAGTATTTT
CAWRWGGGGGDTQYF
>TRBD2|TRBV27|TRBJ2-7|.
TGTGCCAGCAGTTTCCAACTAGCGGGGCCCTACGAGCAGTACTTC
CASSFQLAGPYEQYF
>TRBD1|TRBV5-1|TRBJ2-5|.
TGCGCCAGCAGCAGACAGGGGCAAGAGACCCAGTACTTC
CASSRQGQETQYF
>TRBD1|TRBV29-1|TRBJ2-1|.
TGCAGCGTTGTGTCCGGGACAGGAATTTTAAGCTCCTACAATGAGCAGTTCTTC
CSVVSGTGILSSYNEQFF
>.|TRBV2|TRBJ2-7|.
TGTGCCAGCCGGGACACCCCGAACTACGAGCAGTACTTC
CASRDTPNYEQYF
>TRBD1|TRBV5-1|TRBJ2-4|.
TGCGCCAGCTCCTTCGGGTGGGACAGGGGCAACATTCAGTACTTC
CASSFGWDRGNIQYF
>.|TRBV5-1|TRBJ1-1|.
TGCGCCAGCAGCTTCCGGGGAGGCAACACTGAAGCTTTCTTT
CASSFRGGNTEAFF
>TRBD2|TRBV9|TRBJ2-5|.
TGTGCCAGCAGCGTAGCGGGAGGAAACCAAGAGACCCAGTACTTC
CASSVAGGNQETQYF
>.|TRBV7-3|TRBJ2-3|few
TGTGCCAGCAGTCCGACTAGCACAGATACGCAGTATTTT
CASSPTSTDTQYF
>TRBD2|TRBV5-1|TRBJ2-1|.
TGCGCCAGCAGCTTGGAGGGGACTAGCGCCTACAATGAGCAGTTCTTC
CASSLEGTSAYNEQFF
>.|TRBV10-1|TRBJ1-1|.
TGCGCCAGCAGTGAGAACGGGAACACTGAAGCTTTCTTT
CASSENGNTEAFF
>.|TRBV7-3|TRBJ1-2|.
TGTGCCAGCAGCTCGATGCCCGACAGCCCGAATGGCTACACCTTC
CASSSMPDSPNGYTF
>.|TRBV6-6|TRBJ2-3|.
TGTGCCAGCAACCCTAGCGGCACAGATACGCAGTATTTT
CASNPSGTDTQYF
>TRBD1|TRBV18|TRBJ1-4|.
TGTGCCAGTTGCCCCGGGACAGGGGGTGAAAAACTGTTTTTT
CASCPGTGGEKLFF
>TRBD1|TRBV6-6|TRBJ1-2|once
TGTGCCAGCAGTACGACCGGGACAGGGTTCGGCTACACCTTC
CASSTTGTGFGYTF
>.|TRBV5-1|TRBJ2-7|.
TGCGCCAGCAGCTTGGCCGGGAACAACGAGCAGTACTTC
CASSLAGNNEQYF
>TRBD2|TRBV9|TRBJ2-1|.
TGTGCCAGCAGCCCCCTCGGGACTAGCGGGTCGGTGTATGAGCAGTTCTTC
CASSPLGTSGSVYEQFF
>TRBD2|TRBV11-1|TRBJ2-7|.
TGTGCCAGCAGTCCCTGGCGGGAGTACGCCTACGAGCAGTACTTC
CASSPWREYAYEQYF
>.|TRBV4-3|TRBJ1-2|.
TGCGCCAGCAGCCTCGGTTCAGGGCACTATGGCTACACCTTC
CASSLGSGHYGYTF
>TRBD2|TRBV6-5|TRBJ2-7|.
TGTGCCAGCAGTTACTTGACTAGCGGGAGAGGCGAGCAGTACTTC
CASSYLTSGRGEQYF
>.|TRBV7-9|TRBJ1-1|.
TGTGCCAGCAGCTTGAGCGGCTTGAACACTGAAGCTTTCTTT
CASSLSGLNTEAFF